This is a list of T cell receptor beta chains from one sample in a study of CD8+CD57+ T cells in acquired aplastic anemia. MiXCR, applied by TCRdb to the reads, yields one record per CDR3 protein. The top ten hold roughly 50% of the sample, which has 200,000 or so distinct CDR3 sequences, 64% seen once. Sequenced material: sorted CD4+, CD8+, or CD8+CD57+ T cells (not recorded which) from PBMCs. The source is a human donor with severe aplastic anemia or a healthy control (not recorded which). Both conserved end residues are part of each CDR3.

V gene	J gene	CDR3 protein
TRBV7-9	TRBJ1-1	CASSSGLMNTEAFF
TRBV5-8	TRBJ1-5	CASSYHRGYQPQHF
TRBV19	TRBJ1-5	CASTSDSTYQPQHF
TRBV7-2	TRBJ2-5	CASSGGGTDTDTQYF
TRBV11-2	TRBJ1-1	CASSQAGRAITEAFF
TRBV4-3	TRBJ1-1	CASSSRAHHTEAFF
TRBV7-3	TRBJ1-1	CASSFERGQGWTEAFF
TRBV7-6	TRBJ2-1	CASSFGIADEQFF
TRBV7-9	TRBJ2-1	CASSPRAGGPDEQFF
TRBV19	TRBJ2-7	CATSGTLRTTYEQYF
TRBV24-1	TRBJ2-7	CATSDSGDTGELYF
TRBV6-1	TRBJ2-7	CASSEAGPSYERYF
TRBV7-9	TRBJ1-4	CASSRLATNEKLFF
TRBV24-1	TRBJ1-2	CATSDSGRGGYGYTF
TRBV5-1	TRBJ2-1	CASSLATMGTNEQFF
TRBV5-5	TRBJ2-2	CASSLILGTNTGELFF
TRBV9	TRBJ2-5	CASSVASTGAQETQYF
TRBV6-4	TRBJ1-2	CASSPQGATYGYTF
TRBV10-3	TRBJ2-2	CATEDRVIGELFF
TRBV24-1	TRBJ2-7	CATSDLEATRQYF
TRBV25-1	TRBJ2-7	CASSPGGDRVEQYF
TRBV20-1	TRBJ2-7	CSAPVGGGEQYF
TRBV9	TRBJ1-2	CASSPRDTGHGYTF
TRBV20-1	TRBJ2-7	CSTESSGSGYEQYF
TRBV29-1	TRBJ2-1	CSVRPGGEGEQFF
TRBV2	TRBJ2-1	CASSDARQVLNEQFF
TRBV20-1	TRBJ1-2	CSARDQGGDYGYTF
TRBV7-6	TRBJ2-5	CASSLAPTNSETQYF
TRBV6-6	TRBJ2-7	CASSYEGTYEQYF
TRBV5-1	TRBJ2-1	CASSWTRDRDSYNEQFF
TRBV14	TRBJ2-7	CASSHLQGYEQYF
TRBV7-9	TRBJ2-7	CASSLRETGASYEQYF
TRBV10-3	TRBJ2-3	CAISELEGVADTQYF
TRBV5-6	TRBJ2-2	CASSSASGGAFGELFF
TRBV7-3	TRBJ2-7	CASSLGANTGEQYF
TRBV20-1	TRBJ2-7	CSARRQTAYEQYF
TRBV10-2	TRBJ2-5	CASSEAAGGSGFGETQYF
TRBV6-1	TRBJ2-7	CASSGSQGLAYEQYF
TRBV14	TRBJ2-6	CASSQGWSLANVLTF
TRBV6-2/TRBV6-3	TRBJ1-6	CATTSGGMDHSPLHF
TRBV7-8	TRBJ2-7	CASSVLSGDEQYF